The clone carrying this T cell receptor beta chain was counted many times. This sample was included in a study of blood T cell repertoires in COVID-19. Sequenced by immunoSEQ multiplex PCR; TCRdb stores in-frame clones only, minus some. The table lists about 240,000 clones, roughly 86% of them singletons, with approximately 13% in the top ten. Germline CDR1 reads ENHRY; CDR2 reads SYGVKD. The trim removed 4 bases at V and 9 bases at J, leaving 7 bases unmatched. This CDR3 has 14 amino acids. This chain uses TRBV10-3 with TRBJ1-5; TRBD1 matches 9 bases. Sequenced input: peripheral blood. The sequence was collected from a man older than 75 with acute or convalescent COVID-19. CDR3 sequence reads: CAISGDRAERPQHF. DNA of the CDR3: TGTGCCATCAGTGGGGACAGGGCGGAAAGGCCCCAGCATTTT.